The entry below describes one T cell receptor beta chain. Its antigen is undetermined. Germline-derived CDR1 and CDR2 are MGHRA and YSYEKL. The V segment lost 4 bases and the J segment 2 bases; nucleotides outside the gene matches: 4. The CDR3 has 14 amino acids. Preparation of the TCRbeta library was carried out with unique molecular identifiers. MiXCR, run by TCRdb on the PCR reads, gives a single entry per CDR3 protein. The sample yields 530,000 or so distinct CDR3 sequences, more than 20% seen once. This sample was included in a study of T-cell reconstitution after alpha-beta-depleted transplantation in children. Study-wide results and limits: Some patients showed high day-60 TCRbeta diversity, which derived from surviving recipient T cells and thymic progenitors. Roughly two months post-transplant, alpha-beta T cells reportedly originated from several hundred graft clones that had expanded.

The specimen was PBMCs, collected before TCRalphabeta/CD19-depleted stem cell transplant. The clonotype originates from a boy under three years old with Wiskott-Aldrich syndrome, due to receive a stem cell transplant. V usage is TRBV4-1 and J usage is TRBJ2-5; 7 bases align to TRBD1. The CDR3 DNA is TGCGCCAGCAGCCCACCGGGACAGCAAGAGACCCAGTACTTC. This gives the protein CASSPPGQQETQYF.